At least ten counts were recorded for the clone carrying this T cell receptor beta chain. Its antigen is not identified. Time point reported: persistent/refractory GD, antithyroid drugs over 5 years with positive TRAb. Making the TCR library involved RNA that had been extracted from PBMCs. Arm-PCR of CDR3 regions with iRepertoire HTBI primers generated TCR beta libraries. TCRdb processed the multiplex PCR reads anew with MiXCR; each CDR3 protein has one entry. The data show roughly 490,000 distinct CDR3 sequences, with around a fifth seen just once and over 10% held by the top ten. The CDR3 consists of 13 residues. The V end lost 1 base, the J end lost 4 bases, and 10 bases lay between the germline ends. Germline CDR1 is DFQATT and CDR2 is SNEGSKA (reference sequence). The sample is drawn from a study of regulatory T cells in long-lasting Graves disease. For the study at large: Persistent Graves' disease denoted over 5 years of antithyroid drugs plus positive TSH receptor antibodies. Findings of the study overall: Relative to newly diagnosed Graves' patients, persistent ones had lower TCR diversity. New patients shared fewer than 1,000 public clonotypes, and persistent patients shared more, with a few thousand.

The source was peripheral blood mononuclear cells (PBMCs), collected when the disease was refractory, from a patient treated with antithyroid drugs. The TCR originated in a female donor with Graves disease. This rearrangement joins TRBV20-1 to TRBJ1-2; D not resolved. This CDR3 is CSARGATSYGYTF. CDR3 DNA sequence: TGCAGTGCTAGAGGTGCCACGAGCTATGGCTACACCTTC.